These 25 T cell receptor beta chains came from one sample sequenced in a study of blood T cell repertoires in COVID-19. Data came from immunoSEQ multiplex PCR; TCRdb stores just in-frame clones and leaves some out. The table has about 73,000 clones, 83% seen once; the top ten hold 5.5% to 7.5%. The sample taken for sequencing was peripheral blood. The receptors were gathered from a woman aged 55 to 70 with acute or convalescent COVID-19.

V usage is TRBV2 and J usage is TRBJ1-6; 12 bases are a match to TRBD1. Trimming at V came to 6 bases and at J to 6 bases, leaving 3 bases not matched to a gene. There are 15 residues in the CDR3. CDR1 is SNHLY and CDR2 is FYNNEI in the germline V gene. The CDR3 coding sequence is TGTGCCAGCAGAGCGGGACAGGGGGCTAATTCACCCCTCCACTTT. Protein product: CASRAGQGANSPLHF.

This clone appeared once. This chain uses TRBV5-1 with TRBJ1-6; D not certain. CDR3 size: 14 residues. V lost 4 bases, J lost 10 bases, and 15 bases lay in between. Germline CDR1 reads SGHRS; CDR2 reads YFSETQ. CDR3 amino acids: CASSMDGERSPLHF. The CDR3 coding sequence is TGCGCCAGCAGCATGGACGGGGAGAGGTCACCCCTCCACTTT.

V and J are TRBV6-6 and TRBJ2-7, with a tentative D call TRBD1 (5 bases). V lost 5 bases and J 3 bases, leaving 17 bases between the germline ends. The CDR3 totals 15 residues. Germline-derived CDR1 and CDR2 are MNHNY and SVGAGI (reference sequence). The CDR3, as DNA: TGTGCCAGCAGTCCCTCCGACAGCAACTACTACGAGCAGTACTTC. Translated, it gives CASSPSDSNYYEQYF.

The chain recombines TRBV6-6 with TRBJ1-1; the match to TRBD1 covers 9 bases. This CDR3 has 18 amino acids. After removal of 5 bases from V and 8 bases from J, the junction contained 21 bases not matched to a gene. CDR1 and CDR2 (germline): MNHNY, SVGAGI (reference sequence). CDR3: CASSLSSDRGSGYGEAFF. The CDR3 DNA is TGTGCCAGCAGTCTTTCTTCTGACAGGGGGAGTGGATATGGGGAAGCTTTCTTT.

The chain employs TRBV3-1 (or the pseudogene TRBV3-2) and TRBJ1-4; 11 bases align to TRBD1. With 1 base clipped from V and 11 bases from J, the junction kept 6 bases outside the gene matches. Germline V gene sequence: CDR1 LGHDT, CDR2 YNNKEL (reference sequence). The CDR3 sequence is 15 residues long. The CDR3 region has the DNA TGTGCCAGCAGCCAAGGGGCCGGACAGGGGGCGAAACTGTTTTTT. This sequence encodes CASSQGAGQGAKLFF.

The gene calls are TRBV13 and TRBJ1-1; 8 bases agree with TRBD1. The CDR3 loop spans 15 amino acids. Germline assignment: CDR1 PRHDT and CDR2 FYEKMQ (reference sequence). V was clipped by 5 bases and J by 1 base; unmatched bases: 6. In DNA form, the CDR3 reads TGTGCCAGCAGCCTACGACAGGGGACGAACACTGAAGCTTTCTTT. As protein: CASSLRQGTNTEAFF.

The chain combines TRBV6-4 with TRBJ2-2; 7 nucleotides line up with TRBD1. CDR3 size: 12 residues. Germline V gene lookup returns CDR1 MRHNA and CDR2 SNTAGT. The V gene end was trimmed by 6 bases and the J gene end by 8 bases; junction bases not matched to a gene: 3. CDR3 protein: CASRTDRGELFF. The CDR3 bases are TGTGCCAGCAGAACGGACAGGGGGGAGCTGTTTTTT.

V and J are TRBV6-5 and TRBJ1-2; 8 nucleotides agree with TRBD1. The germline CDR1 and CDR2 sequences are MNHEY and SVGAGI. The CDR3 contains 13 residues. Trimming at V came to 5 bases and at J to 3 bases, leaving 2 bases not matched to a gene. In DNA, the CDR3 is TGTGCCAGCAGTATGGACAGGGACTATGGCTACACCTTC. This sequence encodes CASSMDRDYGYTF.

V and J are TRBV5-4 and TRBJ1-1; the D is unclear. The CDR3 consists of 16 residues. With 4 bases removed from V and 1 base from J, the gap between germline ends came to 17 bases. Germline CDR1 is SGHNT and CDR2 is YYREEE (reference sequence). DNA for the CDR3: TGTGCCAGCAGCCCAGGAGGTGGACGGACGAACACTGAAGCTTTCTTT. Its translation is CASSPGGGRTNTEAFF.

This chain uses TRBV7-9 with TRBJ1-3; no definite D call. The CDR3 contains 17 residues. Germline V gene lookup returns CDR1 SEHNR and CDR2 FQNEAQ (reference sequence). Deletions cut 0 bases from V and 0 bases from J, with 12 bases between. This CDR3 reads CASSLAQAHLSGNTIYF. The CDR3 DNA follows: TGTGCCAGCAGCTTAGCCCAGGCCCACCTCTCTGGAAACACCATATATTTT.

This chain joins TRBV3-1 (or the pseudogene TRBV3-2) and TRBJ1-2; TRBD1 might be the D (5 bases). Trimming cost V 4 bases and J 4 bases, with 16 bases left between them. Looked up from germline, CDR1 is LGHDT and CDR2 is YNNKEL (reference sequence). This CDR3 has 15 residues. This chain's CDR3 is CASSPWDFTSYGYTF. Here the CDR3 DNA reads TGTGCCAGCAGCCCCTGGGACTTCACGAGCTATGGCTACACCTTC.

This sequence joins TRBV4-1 and TRBJ1-2, with TRBD1 matching 8 bases. The V and J ends lost 1 base and 3 bases, in that order; junction bases with no gene match: 10. Germline CDR1 MGHRA, CDR2 YSYEKL. The CDR3 loop spans 17 amino acids. The CDR3 region is CASSQVTWTGLDYGYTF. In DNA form, the CDR3 reads TGCGCCAGCAGCCAAGTGACATGGACAGGGTTGGACTATGGCTACACCTTC.

This chain connects TRBV14 to TRBJ2-1; 15 bases line up with TRBD2. Per germline, CDR1 SGHDN and CDR2 FVKESK. The CDR3 runs to 16 residues. The V and J ends lost 4 bases and 8 bases, in that order; junction bases with no gene match: 6. DNA for the CDR3: TGTGCCAGCAGCCCGGGACTAGCGGGGGGCTGGGATGAGCAGTTCTTC. Translated, it gives CASSPGLAGGWDEQFF.

J is TRBJ2-3 and V is TRBV3-1 (or the pseudogene TRBV3-2), with a possible D match to TRBD2 (7 bases). The CDR3 contains 16 residues. CDR1 is LGHDT and CDR2 is YNNKEL in the germline V gene (reference sequence). V dropped 0 bases and J dropped 4 bases, with 14 bases sitting between them. DNA for the CDR3: TGTGCCAGCAGCCAAGATTCGCGGGGGCCAGCAGATACGCAGTATTTT. It translates to CASSQDSRGPADTQYF.

This clone came up once. The CDR3 reads CASSSGQGPQYF. The CDR3 coding sequence is TGCGCCAGCAGCTCCGGACAGGGACCGCAGTATTTT. V is TRBV5-1 and J is TRBJ2-3, with 8 positions matching TRBD1. This CDR3 contains 12 residues. The V segment lost 3 bases and the J segment 10 bases; nucleotides outside the gene matches: 4. Germline V gene data show CDR1 as SGHRS and CDR2 as YFSETQ.

The chain carries TRBV7-3 and TRBJ1-1; D is uncertain. This CDR3 has 14 residues. Between the trimmed V and J ends, which lost 2 bases and 1 base, there was a span of 8 bases. The germline V gene encodes CDR1 SGHTA and CDR2 FQGTGA. CDR3 amino acids: CASSLGGSNTEAFF. Here the CDR3 DNA reads TGTGCCAGCAGCTTAGGAGGCTCGAACACTGAAGCTTTCTTT.

The chain uses TRBV11-2 and TRBJ1-2; D is unresolved. V lost 3 bases to trimming and J lost 5 bases, with 22 bases between them. The length of the CDR3 is 17 residues. CDR1 is SGHAT and CDR2 is FQNNGV in the germline V gene. In DNA, the CDR3 is TGTGCCAGCAGCTTCCCGGGTGTTGGGAGGCGCCCGTATGGCTACACCTTC. Amino acids: CASSFPGVGRRPYGYTF.

The gene calls are TRBV19 and TRBJ1-6; D not certain. Germline V gene data show CDR1 as LNHDA and CDR2 as SQIVND (reference sequence). With 3 bases removed from V and 0 bases from J, the gap between germline ends came to 12 bases. The CDR3 has 17 residues. As DNA, the CDR3 is TGTGCCAGTAGTATTTGGTCTGGCCTCTCCTATAATTCACCCCTCCACTTT. Its translation: CASSIWSGLSYNSPLHF.

The gene calls are TRBV7-2 and TRBJ1-4; D unclear. The CDR3 contains 14 residues. Trimming removed 5 bases from V and 7 bases from J, with 14 bases in between. In germline, CDR1 is SGHTA, CDR2 FQGNSA. This chain's CDR3 is CASSGGWAGEKLFF. The CDR3 coding sequence is TGTGCCAGCAGCGGAGGCTGGGCCGGTGAAAAACTGTTTTTT.

This sequence joins TRBV7-9 and TRBJ2-7, with 8 nucleotides matching TRBD1. The ends lost 7 bases at V and 2 bases at J; junction bases unmatched: 10. The CDR3 extends over 15 amino acids. Germline CDR1 and CDR2: SEHNR and FQNEAQ (reference sequence). DNA for the CDR3: TGTGCCAGCACCTACGGACAGGGCTACGCCTACGAGCAGTACTTC. It yields the protein CASTYGQGYAYEQYF.

V usage is TRBV6-5 and J usage is TRBJ1-2; tentatively, D is TRBD1 (6 bases). The ends were cut back, 5 bases at V and 5 bases at J, with 15 bases in the middle. The CDR3 extends over 14 amino acids. Germline V gene lookup returns CDR1 MNHEY and CDR2 SVGAGI. The CDR3 protein is CASSSDRSSYGYTF. The CDR3 DNA follows: TGTGCCAGCAGTAGTGACAGGAGCTCTTATGGCTACACCTTC.

The chain combines TRBV7-9 with TRBJ1-2, with 7 bases aligning to TRBD1. Losses at the gene ends were 4 bases for V and 7 bases for J; bases not matched to a gene: 9. From germline, CDR1 is SEHNR and CDR2 FQNEAQ (reference sequence). This CDR3 spans 14 amino acids. CDR3 residues: CASSSGDSTSGYTF. The CDR3 DNA reads TGTGCCAGCAGCTCCGGGGACAGTACGAGTGGCTACACCTTC.

The chain has TRBV2 and TRBJ1-5, with D possibly matching TRBD1 (5 bases). V gave up 1 base and J gave up 4 bases, with 11 bases separating them. This CDR3 contains 15 residues. Germline lookup yields CDR1 SNHLY and CDR2 FYNNEI. CDR3 coding DNA: TGTGCCAGCAGTGAAGAGGGACTGGGGAATCAGCCCCAGCATTTT. This codes for CASSEEGLGNQPQHF.

J is TRBJ2-7 and V is TRBV9; D remains ambiguous. This CDR3 has 17 residues. The V gene's germline CDR1 is SGDLS and CDR2 YYNGEE. Between the trimmed V and J ends, which lost 0 bases and 0 bases, there was a span of 16 bases. In DNA form, the CDR3 reads TGTGCCAGCAGCGTAGGCCCGGTTGAAACTACCTCCTACGAGCAGTACTTC. This sequence encodes CASSVGPVETTSYEQYF.

This clone has just a few counts. This chain links TRBV5-4 with TRBJ2-7, with no clear D. The CDR3 has 13 residues. The germline V and J ends were trimmed by 0 bases and 0 bases, with 4 bases remaining between them. In germline, CDR1 is SGHNT, CDR2 YYREEE (reference sequence). The CDR3 DNA follows: TGTGCCAGCAGCTTGGAGAGCTCCTACGAGCAGTACTTC. This translates into CASSLESSYEQYF.